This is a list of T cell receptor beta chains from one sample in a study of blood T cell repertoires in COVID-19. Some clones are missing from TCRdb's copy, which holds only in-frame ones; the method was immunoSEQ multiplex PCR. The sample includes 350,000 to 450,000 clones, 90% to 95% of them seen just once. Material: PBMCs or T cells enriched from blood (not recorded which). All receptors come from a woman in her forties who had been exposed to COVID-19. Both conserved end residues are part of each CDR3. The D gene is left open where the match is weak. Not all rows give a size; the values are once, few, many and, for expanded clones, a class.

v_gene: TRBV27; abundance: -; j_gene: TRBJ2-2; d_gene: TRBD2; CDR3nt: TGTGCCAGCAGTTTGACTAGCGGGCGTACCGGGGAGCTGTTTTTT; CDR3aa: CASSLTSGRTGELFF
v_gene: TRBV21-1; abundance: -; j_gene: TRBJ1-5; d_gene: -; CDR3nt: TGTGCCAGCAGCAAAGTAGCGCGACAGGGTTCTATCCAGACCGATAGCAATCAGCCCCAGCATTTT; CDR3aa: CASSKVARQGSIQTDSNQPQHF
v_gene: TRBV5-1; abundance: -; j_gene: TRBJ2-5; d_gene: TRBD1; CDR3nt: TGCGCCAGCAGCCGGGGCTTTGGACAGGAAGAGACCCAGTACTTC; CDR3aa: CASSRGFGQEETQYF
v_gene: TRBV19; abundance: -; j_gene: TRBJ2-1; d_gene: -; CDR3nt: TGTGCCAGTAGTTTTAGGCAGGGGTATGGCTACAATGAGCAGTTCTTC; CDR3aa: CASSFRQGYGYNEQFF
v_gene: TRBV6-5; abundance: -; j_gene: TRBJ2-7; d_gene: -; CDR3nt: TGTGCCAGCAGTTACTCCCCAGGGAACACCTACGAGCAGTACTTC; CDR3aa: CASSYSPGNTYEQYF
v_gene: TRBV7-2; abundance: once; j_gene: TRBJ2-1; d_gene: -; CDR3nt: TGTGCCAGCAGACGAGGCGATGTTTCCTACAATGAGCAGTTCTTC; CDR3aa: CASRRGDVSYNEQFF
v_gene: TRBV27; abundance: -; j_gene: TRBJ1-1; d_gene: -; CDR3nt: TGTGCCAGCAGGGGGGGGACCCCGAACACTGAAGCTTTCTTT; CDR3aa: CASRGGTPNTEAFF
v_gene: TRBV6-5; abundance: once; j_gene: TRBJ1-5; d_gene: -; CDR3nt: TGTGCCAGCAAGCCCCAGGGTATCAATCAGCCCCAGCATTTT; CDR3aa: CASKPQGINQPQHF
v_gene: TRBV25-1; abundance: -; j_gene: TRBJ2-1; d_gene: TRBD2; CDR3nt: TGTGCCAGCAGTGCCGGGACTAGCGACTACAATGAGCAGTTCTTC; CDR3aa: CASSAGTSDYNEQFF
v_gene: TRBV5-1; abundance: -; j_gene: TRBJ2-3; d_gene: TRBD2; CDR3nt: TGCGCCAGCAGCTTGGTCGGTACTAGCGGTACAGATACGCAGTATTTT; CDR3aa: CASSLVGTSGTDTQYF
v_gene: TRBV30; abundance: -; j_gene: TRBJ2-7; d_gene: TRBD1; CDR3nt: TGTGCCTGGAGGACCGGGACAGGAACCTACGAGCAGTACTTC; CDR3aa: CAWRTGTGTYEQYF
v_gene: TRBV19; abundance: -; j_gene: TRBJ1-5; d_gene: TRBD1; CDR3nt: TGTGCCAGTACCTTCAGGGGGTCAGATCAGCCCCAGCATTTT; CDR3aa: CASTFRGSDQPQHF
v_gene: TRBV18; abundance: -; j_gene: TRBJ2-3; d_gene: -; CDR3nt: TGTGCCAGCTCCCCGACAGGGAGGAGGGATACGCAGTATTTT; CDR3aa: CASSPTGRRDTQYF